Listed here are 18 T cell receptor beta chains from one sample, sequenced in a study of regulatory T cells in long-lasting Graves disease. TCR beta libraries were built with iRepertoire HTBI primers and Arm-PCR of CDR3 regions. TCRdb fed the multiplex PCR reads into MiXCR, producing one record per CDR3 protein. The sample holds roughly 560,000 distinct CDR3 sequences, 15% to 20% seen once. As for time point: newly diagnosed GD, antithyroid drugs for less than 3 months. TCR sequences were obtained from RNA taken from PBMCs. Another study also made use of these data, one on T cells in Graves' hyperthyroidism and ophthalmopathy.

Sample: peripheral blood mononuclear cells (PBMCs), taken at new diagnosis, from a patient treated with antithyroid drugs. The receptors originated from a woman aged 35-65 years with Graves disease.

This clonotype was seen at least ten times. The V gene is TRBV12-3 or TRBV12-4, the J gene TRBJ1-2; D uncertain. V lost 4 bases and J 4 bases, leaving 10 bases between the germline ends. This CDR3 spans 13 amino acids. The CDR3 coding sequence is TGTGCCAGCAGTTCCAAGGGAGTCTATGGCTACACCTTC. Its protein is CASSSKGVYGYTF.

This clonotype was picked up many times. The genes are TRBV7-9 and TRBJ2-1; D gene uncertain. V lost 5 bases, J lost 3 bases, and 14 bases lay in between. The CDR3 extends over 15 amino acids. CDR1 and CDR2 (germline): SEHNR, FQNEAQ (reference sequence). CDR3: CASSPSVSGYNEQFF. In DNA, the CDR3 is TGTGCCAGCAGCCCCAGCGTCTCCGGCTACAATGAGCAGTTCTTC.

The V and J genes are TRBV4-1 and TRBJ1-2; D might be TRBD1 (5 bases). The germline V gene has CDR1 MGHRA and CDR2 YSYEKL. The CDR3 extends over 16 amino acids. V lost 0 bases to trimming and J lost 0 bases, with 11 bases between them. In DNA form, the CDR3 reads TGCGCCAGCAGCCAAGATGGGGCAGGAGCTAACTATGGCTACACCTTC. As protein: CASSQDGAGANYGYTF.

This clonotype was counted at least ten times. The chain couples TRBV4-1 to TRBJ1-4; weak D call: TRBD1 (5 bases). The CDR3 contains 13 residues. V was cut by 10 bases and J by 2 bases, with 11 bases left in between. CDR1 and CDR2 (germline): MGHRA, YSYEKL. In nucleotides, the CDR3 is TGCGCCACTCGGGGCAATACTAATGAAAAACTGTTTTTT. It is translated as CATRGNTNEKLFF.

The chain is built from TRBV5-1 and TRBJ1-4; D is uncertain. The CDR3 is made up of 14 amino acids. The V end lost 2 bases, the J end lost 5 bases, and 10 bases lay between the germline ends. CDR1 SGHRS and CDR2 YFSETQ come from the germline V gene. The CDR3 loop reads CASSFGPANEKLFF. In nucleotides, the CDR3 is TGCGCCAGCAGCTTTGGGCCAGCGAATGAAAAACTGTTTTTT.

V gene TRBV25-1 combines with J gene TRBJ1-3; a possible D gene is TRBD1 (5 bases). The CDR3 consists of 15 residues. V was clipped by 4 bases and J by 0 bases, with 10 bases between them. Germline V gene data show CDR1 as MGHDK and CDR2 as SYGVNS. The DNA for the CDR3 is TGTGCCAGCAGTGGGACACAGCTCTCTGGAAACACCATATATTTT. Its protein is CASSGTQLSGNTIYF.

The sample holds many counts of this clonotype. The V gene is TRBV3-1, the J gene TRBJ1-6; no definite D call. The V gene lost 4 bases and the J gene lost 7 bases, with 14 bases spanning the gap. This CDR3 has 15 amino acids. Looked up from germline, CDR1 is LGHDT and CDR2 is YNNKEL (reference sequence). The CDR3 loop is CASSPQAGGNSPLHF. DNA for the CDR3: TGTGCCAGCAGCCCCCAGGCGGGAGGGAATTCACCCCTCCACTTT.

The CDR3 sequence is CASSEGVIVAGAKDNEQFF. CDR3 DNA sequence: TGTGCCAGCAGTGAAGGAGTAATTGTGGCGGGGGCGAAGGACAATGAGCAGTTCTTC. The rearrangement joins TRBV6-1 to TRBJ2-1; the D gene is possibly TRBD2 (7 bases). Between the trimmed V and J ends, which lost 1 base and 5 bases, there was a span of 24 bases. The germline gives CDR1 MNHNS, CDR2 SASEGT. CDR3 size: 19 residues.

This clonotype was picked up a small number of times. V usage is TRBV15 and J usage is TRBJ1-6; TRBD1 matches 9 bases. V dropped 1 base and J dropped 10; count of bases not matched to a gene: 5. Germline CDR1 and CDR2: LNHNV and YYDKDF (reference sequence). This CDR3 is 15 amino acids long. This chain's CDR3 is CATSRVTGGGSPLHF. The CDR3, as DNA: TGTGCCACCAGCAGAGTGACAGGGGGGGGCTCACCCCTCCACTTT.

The chain couples TRBV11-2 to TRBJ1-2; a possible D gene is TRBD1 (6 bases). Trimming took 4 bases from V and 6 from J, leaving 15 bases between them. This CDR3 comprises 14 residues. From germline, CDR1 is SGHAT and CDR2 FQNNGV. The CDR3 spells CASSSRGAYDGYTF. In DNA, the CDR3 is TGTGCCAGCAGCTCTCGGGGGGCGTATGATGGCTACACCTTC. The full variable domain, in which reference TRBV11-2 and TRBJ1-2 provide the parts outside the CDR3, is EAGVAQSPRYKIIEKRQSVAFWCNPISGHATLYWYQQILGQGPKLLIQFQNNGVVDDSQLPKDRFSAERLKGVDSTLKIQPAKLEDSAVYLCASSSRGAYDGYTFGSGTRLTVV.

In its sample, this clonotype was seen once. It may be a read error: a sequence one base away is much more abundant. The V call is TRBV28, the J call TRBJ2-1; 11 nucleotides match TRBD2. Germline CDR1 is MDHEN and CDR2 is SYDVKM. The length of the CDR3 is 20 residues. CDR3 sequence (DNA): TGTGCCAGCAGTTTGAGTAGGGCTAGCGGGGGGCCAAGCTCCTACAATGAGCGGTTCTTC. As protein: CASSLSRASGGPSSYNERFF.

In this sample, this clonotype turned up many times. The genes are TRBV2 and TRBJ1-1; 9 bases fit TRBD1. The CDR3 extends over 16 amino acids. Trimming took 7 bases from V and 1 from J; bases not matched to a gene: 10. Per germline, CDR1 SNHLY and CDR2 FYNNEI. CDR3 coding DNA: TGTGCCAGCATGAAAGGACAGGGGTTTAAGAACACTGAAGCTTTCTTT. It encodes CASMKGQGFKNTEAFF.

This clonotype was picked up many times. The rearrangement joins TRBV6-2 or TRBV6-3 to TRBJ1-4; no clear D. Per the germline V gene, CDR1 is MNHEY and CDR2 is SVGEGT. There are 14 residues in the CDR3. Between the trimmed V and J ends, which lost 7 bases and 8 bases, there was a span of 17 bases. The DNA of the CDR3 is TGTGCCAGCAAGACGCCCGGCATAAGGGAAAAACTGTTTTTT. Its protein is CASKTPGIREKLFF.

The J gene is TRBJ2-1, the V gene TRBV7-3; weak D call: TRBD2 (6 bases). CDR1 and CDR2 (germline): SGHTA, FQGTGA. Trimming took 3 bases from V and 4 from J, leaving 13 bases between them. The CDR3 extends over 15 amino acids. CDR3 nucleotides: TGTGCCAGCAGCTTCGGGGCTAGCGTTTACAATGAGCAGTTCTTC. It translates to CASSFGASVYNEQFF.

This clonotype was counted a few times. The chain combines TRBV9 with TRBJ1-1; no reliable D call. The V end was cut by 3 bases, the J end by 5 bases, with 11 bases between. The CDR3 loop spans 13 amino acids. Germline-derived CDR1 and CDR2 are SGDLS and YYNGEE. The CDR3 reads CASSGGDRTEAFF. DNA of the CDR3: TGTGCCAGCAGCGGGGGAGATAGGACTGAAGCTTTCTTT.

In this sample, this clonotype turned up a few times. This chain connects TRBV9 to TRBJ1-4; D is ambiguous. This CDR3 is built from 13 residues. CDR1 and CDR2 from the germline V gene are SGDLS and YYNGEE. Trimming shortened V by 7 bases and J by 0 bases, and 7 bases separated the two germline ends. CDR3 amino acids: CASGSPTNEKLFF. CDR3 nucleotides: TGTGCCAGCGGCAGCCCAACTAATGAAAAACTGTTTTTT.

This chain connects TRBV4-1 to TRBJ2-1; possibly TRBD2 for D (6 bases). The germline V gene encodes CDR1 MGHRA and CDR2 YSYEKL. The CDR3 length is 16 residues. Trimming shortened V by 4 bases and J by 7 bases, and 20 bases separated the two germline ends. CDR3 in DNA: TGCGCCAGCAGCCCGGGGTATGGGGGGAACATAAATGAGCAGTTCTTC. Translation gives CASSPGYGGNINEQFF.

The V call is TRBV7-9, the J call TRBJ1-1; 9 bases agree with TRBD1. The CDR3 consists of 16 residues. After removal of 4 bases from V and 4 bases from J, the junction contained 10 bases not matched to a gene. The V gene's germline CDR1 is SEHNR and CDR2 FQNEAQ (reference sequence). The CDR3 region is CASSYQWGQGGTEAFF. DNA of the CDR3: TGTGCCAGCAGCTACCAATGGGGACAGGGTGGCACTGAAGCTTTCTTT.